The source of this T cell receptor beta chain is a study of control samples from healthy donors and cancer patients. Looked up from germline, CDR1 is KGHSH and CDR2 is LQKENI. V gave up 3 bases and J gave up 4 bases; unmatched junction bases: 7. The CDR3 has 16 amino acids. TCRdb keeps only in-frame clones here, not all; method: immunoSEQ multiplex PCR. The sample records 40,000 to 50,000 clones, approximately 87% being singletons. This receptor was identified in a man between 60 and 70 years old in good health. The rearrangement joins TRBV18 to TRBJ1-3; TRBD1 matches at 9 bases. The sequenced sample consisted of blood. The DNA of the CDR3 is TGTGCCAGCTCACCGACAGGGGGAAGGCCGGGAAACACCATATATTTT. It yields the protein CASSPTGGRPGNTIYF.